This record covers a single T cell receptor beta chain. Germline V gene data show CDR1 as MNHEY and CDR2 as SVGAGI. With 4 bases clipped from V and 5 bases from J, the junction kept 10 bases outside the gene matches. The CDR3 is 15 amino acids. In TCRdb, the 5' RACE reads were re-called with MiXCR into one record per CDR3 protein. Seen here are approximately 230,000 distinct CDR3 sequences, around 6.5% observed once, and the top ten hold 14% to 15%. This sample was included in a study of identical twins. The same specimen was also included in a second study, on T cells expressing NK-cell markers.

The sequence derives from a woman aged 18-29 years in good health. The chain joins TRBV6-5 to TRBJ1-2; 7 nucleotides match TRBD1. Material: CD8+ T cells sorted from blood. The CDR3 DNA reads TGTGCCAGCAGTTTCGTTTCGTTACAGGGGTATGGCTACACCTTC. Translating it yields CASSFVSLQGYGYTF.